What follows describes a single T cell receptor (beta chain). Its target is not known. Deep level was the assay's run setting. In replicate PCRs of sorted subsets, around 200 ng DNA, about 30,000 T cell genomes, was used. Generated by immunoSEQ multiplex PCR, the TCRdb table keeps only in-frame clones and is missing some. The sample contains about 2.3 million clones, around 92% of which appear only once. This record comes from a study of shared clonotypes between healthy human individuals. Study-level points and caveats: The study drew on few donors, limiting represented genetic and exposure-history diversity.

The sequenced material came from naive CD4+ T cells from PBMCs. The subset here: CD45RA+ positively selected. The TCR sequence derives from a man aged 18 to 29 in good health. Some clones in this sample may be carry-over from other donors' samples.

This chain's CDR3 is CASSARDRYEQYF. CDR3 DNA sequence: TGTGCCAGCAGTGCCCGGGACAGGTACGAGCAGTACTTC. V is TRBV6-5 and J is TRBJ2-7; 8 nucleotides match TRBD1. This CDR3 has 13 amino acids. Trimming took 5 bases from V and 4 from J; bases not matched to a gene: 4. CDR1 is MNHEY, CDR2 SVGAGI, per germline.